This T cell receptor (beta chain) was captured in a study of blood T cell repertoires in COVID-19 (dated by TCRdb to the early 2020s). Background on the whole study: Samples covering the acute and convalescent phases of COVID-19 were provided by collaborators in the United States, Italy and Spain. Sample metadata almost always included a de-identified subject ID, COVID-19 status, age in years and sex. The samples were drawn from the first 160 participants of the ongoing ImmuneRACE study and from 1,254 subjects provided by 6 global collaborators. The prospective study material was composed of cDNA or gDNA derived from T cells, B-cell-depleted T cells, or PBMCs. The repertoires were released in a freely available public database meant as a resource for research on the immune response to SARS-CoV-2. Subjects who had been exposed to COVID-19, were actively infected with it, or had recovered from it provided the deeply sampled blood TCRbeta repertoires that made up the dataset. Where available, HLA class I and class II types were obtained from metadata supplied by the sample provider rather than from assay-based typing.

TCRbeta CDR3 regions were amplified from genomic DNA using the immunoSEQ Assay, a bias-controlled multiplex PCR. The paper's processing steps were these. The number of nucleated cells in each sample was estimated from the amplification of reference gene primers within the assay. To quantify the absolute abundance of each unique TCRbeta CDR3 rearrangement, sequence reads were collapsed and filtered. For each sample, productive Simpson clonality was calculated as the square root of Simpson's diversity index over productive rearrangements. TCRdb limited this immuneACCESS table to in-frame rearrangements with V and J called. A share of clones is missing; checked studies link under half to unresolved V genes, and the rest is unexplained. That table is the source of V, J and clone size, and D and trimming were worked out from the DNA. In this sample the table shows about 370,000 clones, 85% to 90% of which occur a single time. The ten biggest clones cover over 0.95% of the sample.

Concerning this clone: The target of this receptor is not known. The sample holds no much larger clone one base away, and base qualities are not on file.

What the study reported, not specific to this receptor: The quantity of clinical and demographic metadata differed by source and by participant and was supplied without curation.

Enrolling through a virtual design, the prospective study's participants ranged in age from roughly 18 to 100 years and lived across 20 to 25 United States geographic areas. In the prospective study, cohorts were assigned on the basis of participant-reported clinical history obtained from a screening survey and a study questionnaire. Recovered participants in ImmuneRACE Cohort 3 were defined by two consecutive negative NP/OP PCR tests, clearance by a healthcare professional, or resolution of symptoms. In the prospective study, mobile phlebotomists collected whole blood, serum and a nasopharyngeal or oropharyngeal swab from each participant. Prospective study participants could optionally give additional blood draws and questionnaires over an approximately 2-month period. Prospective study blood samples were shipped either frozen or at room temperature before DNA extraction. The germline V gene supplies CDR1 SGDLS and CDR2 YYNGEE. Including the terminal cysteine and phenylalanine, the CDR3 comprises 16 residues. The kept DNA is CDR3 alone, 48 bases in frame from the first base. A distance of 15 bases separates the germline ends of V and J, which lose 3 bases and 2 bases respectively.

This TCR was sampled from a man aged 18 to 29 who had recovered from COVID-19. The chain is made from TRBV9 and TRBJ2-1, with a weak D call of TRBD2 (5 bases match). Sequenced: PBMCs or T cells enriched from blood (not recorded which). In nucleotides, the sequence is TGTGCCAGCAGCGGAGGGTTTCCCCTCACCTACAATGAGCAGTTCTTC. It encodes CASSGGFPLTYNEQFF.